The present T cell receptor (beta chain) was sequenced within a study of T cells in Graves' hyperthyroidism and ophthalmopathy. Study at large: Staff took peripheral blood when the initial diagnosis was made, before any treatment began.

Patients aged 18 to 65 had newly diagnosed hyperthyroidism lasting under 2 months. There were TCR beta CDR3 regions amplified from RNA transcripts. When the TCR CDR3 underwent first-round RT-PCR, the HTBI primer set was used. One entry per CDR3 protein, called by TCRdb with MiXCR from the multiplex PCR reads. The sample consists of roughly 30,000 distinct CDR3 sequences, roughly 45% of them appearing once. This clonotype came up once. V was shortened by 3 bases and J by 3 bases, with 11 bases between the two germline ends. Germline V gives CDR1 LNHNV, CDR2 YYDKDF (reference sequence). The CDR3 has 14 amino acids.

This clonotype was obtained from a woman aged 25 to 45 with Graves' hyperthyroidism. The sample taken for sequencing was blood. V gene TRBV15 combines with J gene TRBJ1-1; maybe TRBD1 (5 bases). The CDR3 spells CATSSLVGDTEAFF. CDR3 DNA: TGTGCCACCAGCAGCTTGGTAGGGGACACTGAAGCTTTCTTT.